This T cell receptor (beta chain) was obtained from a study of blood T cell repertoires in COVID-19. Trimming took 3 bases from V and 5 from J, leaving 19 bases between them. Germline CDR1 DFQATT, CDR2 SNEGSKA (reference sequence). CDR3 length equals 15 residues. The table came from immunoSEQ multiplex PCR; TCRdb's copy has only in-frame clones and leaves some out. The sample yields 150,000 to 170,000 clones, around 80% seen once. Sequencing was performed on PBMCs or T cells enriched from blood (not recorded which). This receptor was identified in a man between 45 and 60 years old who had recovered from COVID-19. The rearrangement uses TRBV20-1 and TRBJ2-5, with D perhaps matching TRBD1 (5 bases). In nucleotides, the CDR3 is TGCAGTGCTAGTTCCGGAGCAGGGATTGGGGAGACCCAGTACTTC. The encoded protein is CSASSGAGIGETQYF.